This TCR beta chain originates from a study of blood T cell repertoires in COVID-19. Looking at the study overall: There were acute and convalescent COVID-19 samples, and they came from the United States, Italy and Spain. T cells, B-cell-depleted T cells, or PBMCs provided the cDNA or gDNA that served as material.

As originally analysed: How many nucleated cells were present was estimated from reference gene primer amplification. Sequencing used immunoSEQ multiplex PCR; TCRdb keeps in-frame clones, though not all of them. That table supplies the V and J calls and clone size; D and trimming were determined from the DNA. The data hold approximately 220,000 clones, with about 90% observed a single time. The germline CDR1 and CDR2 sequences are MNHEY and SVGAGI. This CDR3 is built from 14 residues. V gave up 8 bases and J gave up 5 bases, with 17 bases separating them. The source is a woman in her 50s with acute or convalescent COVID-19. Material: peripheral blood. This rearrangement joins TRBV6-5 to TRBJ2-3; a possible D gene is TRBD2 (7 bases). In DNA, the CDR3 is TGTGCCAGCGGGGGGGCGAGCGGAGGAGATACGCAGTATTTT. This codes for CASGGASGGDTQYF.